These T cell receptor beta chains were read from a single sample in a study of B cell selection in AIRE deficiency. Method: immunoSEQ multiplex PCR; TCRdb's copy keeps in-frame clones and lacks some. The repertoire holds roughly 18,000 clones, with about 93% as singletons. Specimen: CD4+CD25+ Tregs sorted from PBMCs. The receptor source for this set is a human donor in good health. The CDR3 runs from the conserved cysteine through the conserved F or W. A D gene is named only where the DNA matches it firmly. Size is omitted from some rows. Given values are once, few, many or a class for expanded clones.

j_call v_call d_call clone_size cdr3_nt cdr3_aa
TRBJ1-5 TRBV5-1 TRBD1 few TGCGCCAGCAGCTTGGACAGGGGGACTCAGCCCCAGCATTTT CASSLDRGTQPQHF
TRBJ2-1 TRBV28 TRBD1 NA TGTGCCAGCAGGGGGACAGGGATTGATGAGCAGTTCTTC CASRGTGIDEQFF
TRBJ1-2 TRBV28 NA NA TGTGCCAGCAGAGAGAACAGGGTTGGCTACACCTTC CASRENRVGYTF
TRBJ2-1 TRBV2 TRBD1 NA TGTGCCAGCAGTGGGACAGGCCCGAGCTCCTACAATGAGCAGTTCTTC CASSGTGPSSYNEQFF
TRBJ2-1 TRBV28 TRBD1 NA TGTGCCAGCAGGGTACAGGGGGCAGCCCACAATGAGCAGTTCTTC CASRVQGAAHNEQFF
TRBJ2-7 TRBV4-1 TRBD1 NA TGCGCCAGCAGCCACTACCCCGACAGGGCGAAAAAGAACTACGAGCAGTACTTC CASSHYPDRAKKNYEQYF
TRBJ2-1 TRBV28 TRBD2 NA TGTGCCATAAATCCCGCTAGCGGGAGAGGAGGCTCCTACAATGAGCAGTTCTTC CAINPASGRGGSYNEQFF
TRBJ1-4 TRBV5-6 TRBD1 NA TGTGCCAGCAGCTTCCCGGGTGAGGGACAGGGTGATGAAAAACTGTTTTTT CASSFPGEGQGDEKLFF
TRBJ1-5 TRBV7-1 NA NA TGTGCCAGCAGCTTTAGCAATCAGCCCCAGCATTTT CASSFSNQPQHF
TRBJ2-1 TRBV7-9 TRBD2 NA TGTGCCAGCAGCTTAGGACTAGCGGGAACTATGAGGCAGTTCTTC CASSLGLAGTMRQFF
TRBJ2-3 TRBV11-3 NA NA TGTGCCAGCAGCCTGAACAGGGTCAGCGCAGATACGCAGTATTTT CASSLNRVSADTQYF
TRBJ1-2 TRBV5-1 TRBD1 NA TGCGCCAGCAGCCAAAAGACAGGGGACTATGGCTACACCTTC CASSQKTGDYGYTF
TRBJ2-7 TRBV7-3 TRBD1 NA TGTGCCAGCAGCTCCGGGACAGGTTCATACGAGCAGTACTTC CASSSGTGSYEQYF
TRBJ2-2 TRBV19 TRBD2 NA TGTGCCAGTAGTATTTCCAGCGGGAGAGGGGCCGGGGAGCTGTTTTTT CASSISSGRGAGELFF
TRBJ2-3 TRBV5-8 TRBD2 NA TGTGCCAGCAGCTTGCTAGCGGACTTTAGCACAGATACGCAGTATTTT CASSLLADFSTDTQYF
TRBJ2-7 TRBV11-2 NA NA TGTGCAAGTCGGGGATTTACCTACGAGCAGTACTTC CASRGFTYEQYF
TRBJ2-2 TRBV10-3 TRBD1 NA TGTGCCATCAGTGAGACTCGACAGGGTTTAGCCGGGGAGCTGTTTTTT CAISETRQGLAGELFF
TRBJ2-7 TRBV5-4 NA NA TGTGCCAGCAGTAACCGCCCGGGGGCCGGCTACGAGCAGTACTTC CASSNRPGAGYEQYF
TRBJ1-4 TRBV19 TRBD1 NA TGTGCCAGTAGTTGGACAGGGGGCGAAAAACTGTTTTTT CASSWTGGEKLFF
TRBJ2-1 TRBV5-1 TRBD2 NA TGCGCCAGCAGCTTGAGGGTACCGGGACTAGCCAATGAGCAGTTCTTC CASSLRVPGLANEQFF
TRBJ2-6 TRBV7-8 TRBD1 NA TGTGCCAGCAGCCTTTTCGGGACAGGGGTTTTTTCTGGGGCCAACGTCCTGACTTTC CASSLFGTGVFSGANVLTF
TRBJ2-3 TRBV4-1 NA NA TGCGCCAGCAGCCAAGGGTTCTTAAGAAGCACAGATACGCAGTATTTT CASSQGFLRSTDTQYF
TRBJ2-3 TRBV6-5 NA NA TGTGCCAGCAGTTCTAAGGGGGCCAGCGGGAGCGATACGCAGTATTTT CASSSKGASGSDTQYF
TRBJ2-7 TRBV27 NA NA TGTGCCAGCAGTTTCGCGTCTGGGCTGACCACCTACGAGCAGTACTTC CASSFASGLTTYEQYF
TRBJ2-2 TRBV7-9 NA NA TGTGCCAGCAGCCGTTGGGGAGGCGGGGAGCTGTTTTTT CASSRWGGGELFF
TRBJ2-6 TRBV6-6 NA few TGTGCCAGCAGTTACGCGGGGAGCTCTGGGGCCAACGTCCTGACTTTC CASSYAGSSGANVLTF
TRBJ2-7 TRBV20-1 NA NA TGCAGTGCTAGAATGGTTGACGAGCAGTACTTC CSARMVDEQYF
TRBJ2-7 TRBV2 NA NA TGTGCCAGCAGTGAGAGGCGGGCCCAGAGCTTGGAGTACTTC CASSERRAQSLEYF
TRBJ2-5 TRBV29-1 TRBD1 NA TGCAGCGGAACCCCAGGGGGCTCAGAGACCCAGTACTTC CSGTPGGSETQYF
TRBJ1-3 TRBV19 NA once TGTGCCAGTACACTACACGGCTCTGGAAACACCATATATTTT CASTLHGSGNTIYF
TRBJ2-7 TRBV4-3 TRBD1 NA TGCGCCAGCAGCTTAGCCAAGGCCCCCCGGGACAGCGGCTTC CASSLAKAPRDSGF
TRBJ2-3 TRBV19 TRBD2 NA TGTGCCAGTAGTATTGGGGCTAGCGGGACCGGAGATACGCAGTATTTT CASSIGASGTGDTQYF
TRBJ2-4 TRBV14 NA NA TGTGCCAGCAGCCAACAACTAAGCGGGCCACTAGCCAAAAACATTCAGTACTTC CASSQQLSGPLAKNIQYF
TRBJ1-5 TRBV5-1 NA NA TGCGCCAGCAGCTTGGACGGAAATCAGCCCCAGCATTTT CASSLDGNQPQHF
TRBJ1-2 TRBV7-3 TRBD1 NA TGTGCCAGCAGCCCGGGACAGGGGATCTATGGCTACACCTTC CASSPGQGIYGYTF
TRBJ2-7 TRBV18 NA NA TGTGCCAGCTCACTCACACCGAGGACAGAGCGCTACGAGCAGTACTTC CASSLTPRTERYEQYF
TRBJ1-1 TRBV28 NA NA TGTGCCAGCAGCTCCAGGTGGACTGAAGCTTTCTTT CASSSRWTEAFF
TRBJ2-2 TRBV2 NA NA TGTGCCAGCAAAACGGGCGGCACCGGGGAGCTGTTTTTT CASKTGGTGELFF
TRBJ1-5 TRBV19 NA NA TGTGCCAGTAGTAACCGGGGACGGCAAAATCAGCCCCAGCATTTT CASSNRGRQNQPQHF